The clone carrying this T cell receptor (beta chain) was seen a handful of times. Antigen specificity is unknown. Germline CDR1 reads SGDLS; CDR2 reads YYNGEE. CDR3 size: 15 residues. Trimming shortened V by 4 bases and J by 10 bases, and 18 bases separated the two germline ends. TCRdb analysed the reads with MiXCR anew, one entry per CDR3 protein. The sample has about 740,000 distinct CDR3 sequences, less than 40% seen once. This entry is derived from a study of T cell repertoires in cytomegalovirus infection. Study summary: Indications of both CMV infection and matching HLA type were provided by public TCR beta signatures. Overall study results and limits: Frequencies of public TCR beta families were cumulated, and this identified carriers of CMV plus the relevant HLA. HLA-C-restricted CMV clonotypes gave the most frequent clonotype in two of eight donors.

Sequencing input: PBMCs. The sequence derives from a human donor in good health (CMV status not recorded). Some clones in this sample may be carry-over from other donors' samples. The V and J genes are TRBV9 and TRBJ1-6; no definite D call. This CDR3 reads CASSPLGPRSSPLHF. The CDR3 DNA is TGTGCCAGCAGCCCACTCGGACCCAGAAGCTCACCCCTCCACTTT.